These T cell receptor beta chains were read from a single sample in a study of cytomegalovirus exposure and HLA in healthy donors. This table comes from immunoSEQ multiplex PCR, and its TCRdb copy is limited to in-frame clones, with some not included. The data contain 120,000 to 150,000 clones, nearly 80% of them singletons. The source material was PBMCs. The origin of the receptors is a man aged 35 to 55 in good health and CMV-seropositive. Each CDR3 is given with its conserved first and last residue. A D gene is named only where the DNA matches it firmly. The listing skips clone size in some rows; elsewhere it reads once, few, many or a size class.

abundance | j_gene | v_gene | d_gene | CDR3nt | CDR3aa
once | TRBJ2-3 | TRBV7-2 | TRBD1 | TGTGCCAGCAGCGTAGGACAGGGCGCAGATACGCAGTATTTT | CASSVGQGADTQYF
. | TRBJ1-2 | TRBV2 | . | TGTGCCAGCAGTGAACAGGGGAAATATGGCTACACCTTC | CASSEQGKYGYTF
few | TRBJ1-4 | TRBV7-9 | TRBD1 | TGTGCCAGCAGCCCACAGGGGGCATTTGAAAAACTGTTTTTT | CASSPQGAFEKLFF
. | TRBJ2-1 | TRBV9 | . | TGTGCCAGCAGCGTAGGGCCGGGGCAGGGGTCCTACAATGAGCAGTTCTTC | CASSVGPGQGSYNEQFF
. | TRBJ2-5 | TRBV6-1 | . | TGCGCCAGCAGTGTCCCATTAGAGACCCAGTACTTC | CASSVPLETQYF
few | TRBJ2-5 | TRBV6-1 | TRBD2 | TGTGCCAGCCTCGAGGCGGGAGGAGGCGGCGAGACCCAGTACTTC | CASLEAGGGGETQYF
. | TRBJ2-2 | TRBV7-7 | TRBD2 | TGTGCCAGCAGCGAAAACCCTAGCGGGGCCGCGAACACCGGGGAGCTGTTTTTT | CASSENPSGAANTGELFF
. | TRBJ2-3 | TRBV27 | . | TGTGCCAGCAGTTTAGAGGTAACAGATACGCAGTATTTT | CASSLEVTDTQYF
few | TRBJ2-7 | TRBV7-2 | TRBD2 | TGTGCCAGCAGCCCCGTCGGCGGGAGGGTATCCTACGAGCAGTACTTC | CASSPVGGRVSYEQYF
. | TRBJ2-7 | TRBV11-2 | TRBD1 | TGTGCCAGCAGTCAAGACAGGGATGGCGAGCAGTACTTC | CASSQDRDGEQYF
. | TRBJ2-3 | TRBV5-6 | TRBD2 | TGTGCCAGCAGCTTGGGTACTACTAGCGTGCGCACAGATACGCAGTATTTT | CASSLGTTSVRTDTQYF
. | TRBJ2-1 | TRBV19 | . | TGTGCCAGTAGTATTAGAGGTTTCGACTCCTTGGTTCAGTTCTTC | CASSIRGFDSLVQFF
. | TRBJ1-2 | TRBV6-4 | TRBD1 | TGTGCCAGCAGTAATTCCGGGACAGGGACTAATGGCTACACCTTC | CASSNSGTGTNGYTF
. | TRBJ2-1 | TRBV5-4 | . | TGTGCCAGCAGCTTGTCGCGAGGCAATGAGCAGTTCTTC | CASSLSRGNEQFF
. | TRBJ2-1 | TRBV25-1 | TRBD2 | TGTGCCAGCAGTGCATCCACTAGCGGGAGGAGCAATGAGCAGTTCTTC | CASSASTSGRSNEQFF
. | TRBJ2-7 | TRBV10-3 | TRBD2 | TGTGCCATCAGTGAGTCCAGCGGGAGAACCCACGAGCAGTACTTC | CAISESSGRTHEQYF
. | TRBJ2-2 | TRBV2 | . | TGTGCCAGCAGAACGGGAGCCTTCACCGGAGAGCTGTTTTTT | CASRTGAFTGELFF
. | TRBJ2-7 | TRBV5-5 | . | TGTGCCAGCAGCTTGGCGTCGGGGTTCTCCTACGAGCAGTACTTC | CASSLASGFSYEQYF
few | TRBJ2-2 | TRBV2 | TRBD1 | TGTGCCAGACAGGGGAATGAGAACACCGGGGAGCTGTTTTTT | CARQGNENTGELFF
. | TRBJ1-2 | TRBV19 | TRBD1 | TGTGCCAGTAGTAACGACAGGGGGAGAAACTATGGCTACACCTTC | CASSNDRGRNYGYTF